A single sample is the source of the 26 T cell receptor beta chains below, sequenced in a study of T cell changes during pregnancy in multiple sclerosis. The repertoire was sequenced with immunoSEQ multiplex PCR; TCRdb's copy has only in-frame clones and lacks some. The sample has tens of thousands of clones, over 75% seen once. The specimen was peripheral blood, collected before pregnancy. All receptors come from a female donor with multiple sclerosis, enrolled in a pregnancy study.

The V and J genes are TRBV29-1 and TRBJ2-5; possible D gene TRBD1, 7 bases. The germline CDR1 and CDR2 sequences are SQVTM and ANQGSEA. V was shortened by 6 bases and J by 5 bases, with 22 bases between the two germline ends. This CDR3 comprises 15 residues. DNA for the CDR3: TGCAGCGTGGGCAATACAGGGGCCGGGGGCGAGACCCAGTACTTC. Its protein is CSVGNTGAGGETQYF.

The V gene is TRBV2, the J gene TRBJ2-1; 12 nucleotides agree with TRBD2. Looked up from germline, CDR1 is SNHLY and CDR2 is FYNNEI. The J segment lost 3 bases and the V segment lost 8 bases, leaving 8 bases of the junction unmatched. CDR3 length: 16 residues. The CDR3 sequence is CASETRLAGDYNEQFF. The CDR3 nucleotides are TGTGCCAGCGAAACCCGACTAGCGGGAGACTACAATGAGCAGTTCTTC.

V and J are TRBV7-3 and TRBJ2-1; TRBD1 agrees at 7 bases. Germline trimming cut 5 bases from V and 4 bases from J; bases unmatched to any gene: 5. This CDR3 has 14 amino acids. Looked up from germline, CDR1 is SGHTA and CDR2 is FQGTGA. The CDR3: CASSSTGEYNEQFF. In DNA, the CDR3 is TGTGCCAGCAGCAGTACAGGGGAATACAATGAGCAGTTCTTC.

The chain couples TRBV9 to TRBJ2-1, with TRBD2 as a possible D gene (6 bases). CDR1 and CDR2 from the germline V gene are SGDLS and YYNGEE. CDR3 length: 16 amino acids. Trimming left V 0 bases short and J 1 base short, with 11 bases between. The CDR3 region is CASSVAPSGSYNEQFF. The CDR3 DNA sequence: TGTGCCAGCAGCGTAGCCCCCAGCGGGTCCTACAATGAGCAGTTCTTC.

This chain links TRBV27 with TRBJ1-5, with D perhaps TRBD1 (5 bases). The CDR3 length is 17 residues. Trimming shortened V by 5 bases and J by 0 bases, and 17 bases separated the two germline ends. Germline V CDR1 and CDR2: MNHEY, SMNVEV (reference sequence). CDR3 nucleotides: TGTGCCAGCAGTGGAGTGGGGCAAGATTATAGCAATCAGCCCCAGCATTTT. Amino acids: CASSGVGQDYSNQPQHF.

This clone was seen once. The chain combines TRBV5-1 with TRBJ1-5; 7 bases agree with TRBD1. Germline V lookup: CDR1 SGHRS, CDR2 YFSETQ. This CDR3 is 16 amino acids long. Losses at the gene ends were 4 bases for V and 6 bases for J; bases not matched to a gene: 13. The CDR3, as DNA: TGCGCCAGCAGCGAAACGCCCGTAGGGGGCGTTCAGCCCCAGCATTTT. Protein product: CASSETPVGGVQPQHF.

This clone has just one count. The V gene is TRBV7-3, the J gene TRBJ1-1; TRBD1 matches 9 bases. The length of the CDR3 is 13 residues. J was trimmed by 3 bases and V by 5 bases; bases with no gene match: 1. Germline loops: CDR1 SGHTA, CDR2 FQGTGA. CDR3 sequence reads: CASSRDRDTEAFF. CDR3 DNA sequence: TGTGCCAGCAGCCGGGACAGGGACACTGAAGCTTTCTTT.

The chain recombines TRBV10-1 with TRBJ1-1; D may be TRBD1 (6 bases). Germline CDR1 is WNHNN and CDR2 is SYGVQD (reference sequence). Trimming removed 6 bases at V and 5 bases at J, with 16 bases between. There are 14 residues in the CDR3. The CDR3 here is CASRLTGSLTEAFF. CDR3 nucleotide sequence: TGCGCCAGCAGATTGACAGGCAGTTTGACTGAAGCTTTCTTT.

The CDR3 DNA follows: TGTGCCAGCAGACCTCCTATGAGCAACTATGGCTACACCTTC. This codes for CASRPPMSNYGYTF. V is TRBV6-5 and J is TRBJ1-2, with D hard to call. V dropped 6 bases and J dropped 2 bases, with 13 bases sitting between them. The germline gives CDR1 MNHEY, CDR2 SVGAGI. The CDR3 totals 14 residues.

This sequence joins TRBV19 and TRBJ1-6, with D tentatively TRBD1 (5 bases). Germline V CDR1 and CDR2: LNHDA, SQIVND (reference sequence). Trimming removed 3 bases at V and 5 bases at J, with 5 bases between. The CDR3 has 13 residues. The CDR3 sequence: CASSIRDNSPLHF. The CDR3 region has the DNA TGTGCCAGTAGTATCAGGGATAATTCACCCCTCCACTTT. The full variable domain, its missing parts supplied by reference TRBV19 and TRBJ1-6, is DGGITQSPKYLFRKEGQNVTLSCEQNLNHDAMYWYRQDPGQGLRLIYYSQIVNDFQKGDIAEGYSVSREKKESFPLTVTSAQKNPTAFYLCASSIRDNSPLHFGNGTRLTVT.

The V call is TRBV7-2, the J call TRBJ2-7; 7 bases map to TRBD1. The V gene's germline CDR1 is SGHTA and CDR2 FQGNSA. The CDR3 totals 15 residues. V shed 5 bases, J shed 3 bases, and the junction held 10 bases outside the gene matches. The CDR3 DNA is TGTGCCAGCAGCCCTCTCGACAGGGCCCTCTACGAGCAGTACTTC. Encoded protein: CASSPLDRALYEQYF.

J is TRBJ1-5 and V is TRBV6-1, with 7 bases identical to TRBD1. Germline-derived CDR1 and CDR2 are MNHNS and SASEGT. The CDR3 is 14 residues long. With V trimmed by 1 base and J by 5 bases, 2 bases remained unmatched. The CDR3 region is CASSEGDSYQPQHF. For the CDR3, the DNA is TGTGCCAGCAGTGAAGGGGACAGTTATCAGCCCCAGCATTTT.

The gene calls are TRBV9 and TRBJ2-5; 9 nucleotides match TRBD1. CDR1 and CDR2 (germline): SGDLS, YYNGEE. This CDR3 is built from 17 residues. V lost 0 bases, J lost 2 bases, and 8 bases stayed unmatched. The CDR3 sequence is CASSVGGTGGLQETQYF. The CDR3 DNA follows: TGTGCCAGCAGCGTAGGGGGAACAGGGGGCTTGCAAGAGACCCAGTACTTC.

This clone appeared once. DNA of the CDR3: TGTGCCAGCAGCGACAGGGGGAATTCACCCCTCCACTTT. Translating it yields CASSDRGNSPLHF. The J gene is TRBJ1-6, the V gene TRBV7-9; 9 positions agree with TRBD1. V lost 5 bases to trimming and J lost 7 bases; unmatched junction nucleotides: 0. This CDR3 has 13 residues. Germline V lookup: CDR1 SEHNR, CDR2 FQNEAQ (reference sequence).

CDR3 DNA sequence: TGTGCCAGCAAACAGGGGGCGAATGAAAAACTGTTTTTT. Amino acids: CASKQGANEKLFF. The V gene is TRBV2, the J gene TRBJ1-4; 9 nucleotides align to TRBD1. This CDR3 contains 13 residues. The V gene end was trimmed by 7 bases and the J gene end by 5 bases; junction bases not matched to a gene: 2. The germline V gene encodes CDR1 SNHLY and CDR2 FYNNEI.

CDR3 in amino acids: CASSGTGGGPLHF. DNA for the CDR3: TGTGCCAGCAGCGGGACAGGGGGCGGACCCCTCCACTTT. V is TRBV9 and J is TRBJ1-6; 11 bases are shared with TRBD1. The CDR3 extends over 13 amino acids. In germline, CDR1 is SGDLS, CDR2 YYNGEE. The V and J ends lost 3 bases and 12 bases, in that order; junction bases with no gene match: 2.

This sequence joins TRBV7-6 and TRBJ2-7; a possible D gene is TRBD1 (5 bases). The germline V gene encodes CDR1 SGHVS and CDR2 FNYEAQ. This CDR3 comprises 15 residues. V was clipped by 1 base and J by 4 bases, with 14 bases between them. CDR3 sequence reads: CASSLEGVAVYEQYF. CDR3 DNA: TGTGCCAGCAGCTTAGAAGGGGTGGCGGTGTACGAGCAGTACTTC.

V and J are TRBV5-6 and TRBJ1-2; possibly TRBD1 for D (6 bases). This CDR3 has 13 amino acids. Trimming stripped 4 bases from V and 7 bases from J, with 14 bases between. Germline CDR1 is SGHDT and CDR2 is YYEEEE. The CDR3 DNA reads as TGTGCCAGCAGCCGCGGGGGGCTGGGTGGCTACACCTTC. This gives the protein CASSRGGLGGYTF.

The count of this clone is one. The chain recombines TRBV9 with TRBJ1-1, with TRBD1 matching over 10 bases. Per the germline V gene, CDR1 is SGDLS and CDR2 is YYNGEE. The CDR3 is 16 residues long. Trimming removed 3 bases from V and 4 bases from J; junction bases left unmatched: 9. CDR3 DNA: TGTGCCAGCAGCGGGGGGACAGGGGCTCTGGGCACTGAAGCTTTCTTT. Translation: CASSGGTGALGTEAFF.

The V gene is TRBV7-9, the J gene TRBJ2-3; possibly TRBD2 for D (7 bases). The germline V and J ends were trimmed by 4 bases and 3 bases, with 20 bases remaining between them. The CDR3 contains 17 residues. The germline V gene has CDR1 SEHNR and CDR2 FQNEAQ (reference sequence). As DNA, the CDR3 is TGTGCCAGCAGCTGGGGGAGGGGGGGCGCGGGAACAGATACGCAGTATTTT. It translates to CASSWGRGGAGTDTQYF.

CDR3: CASSSGLAGGSFNEQFF. The DNA for the CDR3 is TGTGCCAGCAGCTCCGGACTAGCGGGGGGGTCTTTCAATGAGCAGTTCTTC. The chain employs TRBV5-5 and TRBJ2-1, with TRBD2 matching 15 bases. Germline CDR1 and CDR2: SGHKS and YYEKEE (reference sequence). There are 17 residues in the CDR3. Trimming removed 3 bases from V and 6 bases from J; junction bases left unmatched: 7.

The chain is built from TRBV6-4 and TRBJ2-1; D is ambiguous. Trimming stripped 0 bases from V and 0 bases from J, with 6 bases between. Germline CDR1 is MRHNA and CDR2 is SNTAGT. The CDR3 has 15 residues. The CDR3 region is CASSDSGSSYNEQFF. For the CDR3, the DNA is TGTGCCAGCAGTGACTCTGGCAGCTCCTACAATGAGCAGTTCTTC.

V usage is TRBV25-1 and J usage is TRBJ1-2; no definite D call. With 3 bases removed from V and 4 bases from J, the gap between germline ends came to 15 bases. The V gene's germline CDR1 is MGHDK and CDR2 SYGVNS. This CDR3 spans 15 amino acids. CDR3 residues: CASSEEVVGFYGYTF. CDR3 DNA sequence: TGTGCCAGCAGTGAGGAGGTCGTGGGGTTCTATGGCTACACCTTC.

This rearrangement joins TRBV27 to TRBJ1-6, with D possibly being TRBD1 (5 bases). Germline V gene data show CDR1 as MNHEY and CDR2 as SMNVEV (reference sequence). Trimming took off 2 bases at V and 5 bases at J, with 16 bases between the two ends. The CDR3 extends over 17 amino acids. This chain's CDR3 is CASSLRFGTGDNSPLHF. The CDR3 DNA reads as TGTGCCAGCAGTTTAAGGTTCGGGACTGGAGATAATTCACCCCTCCACTTT.

The chain is built from TRBV6-5 and TRBJ1-5; no firm D call. Germline CDR1 and CDR2: MNHEY and SVGAGI. The CDR3 sequence is 14 residues long. V was trimmed by 2 bases and J by 3 bases, leaving 8 bases between them. Here the CDR3 reads CASSYTRFNQPQHF. CDR3 bases: TGTGCCAGCAGTTACACCCGGTTCAATCAGCCCCAGCATTTT.

The CDR3 sequence is CASSARQTNTGELFF. CDR3 DNA: TGTGCCAGCAGCGCCCGACAGACGAACACCGGGGAGCTGTTTTTT. The V gene is TRBV5-4, the J gene TRBJ2-2, with a tentative D call TRBD1 (5 bases). V lost 4 bases, J lost 0 bases, and 10 bases lay in between. Germline CDR1 is SGHNT and CDR2 is YYREEE (reference sequence). The CDR3 loop spans 15 amino acids.